This T cell receptor (beta chain) was found in a study of T cell responses to AZD1222 COVID-19 vaccine. Germline values: CDR1 SGDLS, CDR2 YYNGEE. V shed 1 base and J shed 1 base, with 7 bases lying between them. The CDR3 extends over 14 amino acids. Notes on the study in general: Sampling that yielded the repertoires occurred only after the peak T cell response. The CD4 TCRs associated with vaccination extended across spike and predominated at 160-218 and 743-854.

A note on this clone: Its antigen is not known.

Produced via immunoSEQ multiplex PCR; TCRdb's table is partial and in-frame only. The table lists about 200,000 clones, around 88% of them singletons, with 7.7% in the top ten. Here the sequenced sample was peripheral blood, taken on day 0 of AZD1222 vaccination. The chain has TRBV9 and TRBJ2-3; D unresolved. The receptor was derived from an adult in good health. The DNA for the CDR3 is TGTGCCAGCAGCGTATCCGACGGCACAGATACGCAGTATTTT. The encoded protein is CASSVSDGTDTQYF.